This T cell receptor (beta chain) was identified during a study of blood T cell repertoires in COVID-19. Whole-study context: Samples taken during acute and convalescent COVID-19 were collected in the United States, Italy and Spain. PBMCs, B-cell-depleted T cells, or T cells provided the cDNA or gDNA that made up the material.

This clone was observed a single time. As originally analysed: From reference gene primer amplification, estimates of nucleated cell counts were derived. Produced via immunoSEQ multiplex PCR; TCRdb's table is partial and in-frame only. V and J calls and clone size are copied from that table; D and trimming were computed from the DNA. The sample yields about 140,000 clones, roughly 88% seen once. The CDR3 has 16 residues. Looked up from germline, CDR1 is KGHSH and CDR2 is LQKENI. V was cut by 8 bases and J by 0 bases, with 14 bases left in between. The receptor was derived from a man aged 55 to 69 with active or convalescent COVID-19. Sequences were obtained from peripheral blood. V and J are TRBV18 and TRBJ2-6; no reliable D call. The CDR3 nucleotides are TGTGCCAGCCGAAGCGTCTTAGGCTCTGGGGCCAACGTCCTGACTTTC. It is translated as CASRSVLGSGANVLTF.